The 8 T cell receptor beta chains listed next were all sequenced from one sample in a study of molecular identifiers for immune sequencing clone quantification. TCRdb re-derived calls from the PCR reads in MiXCR, one entry per CDR3 protein. This sample has about 60,000 distinct CDR3 sequences; under 20% occur once, and the top ten carry 1.5%. Sequencing was carried out using naive CD8+ T cells from blood, with Jurkat cell RNA spiked in. Subset reported: FACS-sorted CD8+CD4-CCR7+CD45RA+ naive T cells. The receptors derive from a human donor in good health. Some libraries in this study had Jurkat cell RNA spiked in.

This clonotype was detected many times. The CDR3 loop reads CASSESLAGTWEQYF. The CDR3 nucleotides read TGTGCCAGCAGTGAATCTCTAGCGGGGACATGGGAGCAGTACTTC. This chain joins TRBV2 and TRBJ2-7, with 9 bases lining up with TRBD2. The V gene's germline CDR1 is SNHLY and CDR2 FYNNEI. V dropped 2 bases and J dropped 7; count of bases not matched to a gene: 9. CDR3 length: 15 residues.

This clonotype showed up many times. The chain is built from TRBV6-5 and TRBJ1-2, with a possible D match to TRBD1 (6 bases). The germline gives CDR1 MNHEY, CDR2 SVGAGI. V lost 6 bases, J lost 6 bases, and 17 bases lay in between. The CDR3 is 14 amino acids. CDR3 protein: CASREQGEQDGYTF. CDR3 bases: TGTGCCAGCAGAGAACAGGGAGAACAGGATGGCTACACCTTC.

This clonotype occurred many times. The V and J genes are TRBV11-2 and TRBJ2-1; 9 bases agree with TRBD2. V shed 2 bases and J 7 bases; nucleotides not matched to a gene: 9. The length of the CDR3 is 16 residues. CDR1 is SGHAT and CDR2 is FQNNGV in the germline V gene. CDR3 loop: CASSLSSGTWMNEQFF. CDR3 DNA sequence: TGTGCCAGCAGCTTATCTAGCGGGACCTGGATGAATGAGCAGTTCTTC. Filled out from reference TRBV11-2 and TRBJ2-1, the complete variable domain reads EAGVAQSPRYKIIEKRQSVAFWCNPISGHATLYWYQQILGQGPKLLIQFQNNGVVDDSQLPKDRFSAERLKGVDSTLKIQPAKLEDSAVYLCASSLSSGTWMNEQFFGPGTRLTVL.

In its sample, this clonotype was seen many times. The chain joins TRBV3-1 to TRBJ2-1, with 7 bases identical to TRBD2. This CDR3 comprises 16 residues. V shed 0 bases and J 8 bases; nucleotides not matched to a gene: 10. Germline CDR1 is LGHDT and CDR2 is YNNKEL (reference sequence). CDR3 bases: TGTGCCAGCAGCCAAGATTGGACTAGGACGAACTATGAGCAGTTCTTC. As protein: CASSQDWTRTNYEQFF.

This clonotype appeared many times. The rearrangement joins TRBV7-6 to TRBJ1-1, with a tentative D call TRBD1 (6 bases). Per germline, CDR1 SGHVS and CDR2 FNYEAQ. The CDR3 loop spans 16 amino acids. Trimming took 3 bases from V and 0 from J, leaving 14 bases between them. In DNA, the CDR3 is TGTGCCAGCAGCTTGCCCCGAGGGGGATTGAACACTGAAGCTTTCTTT. It yields the protein CASSLPRGGLNTEAFF.

This clonotype occurred many times. The CDR3 sequence is CSAFPPGLAAPYNEQFF. DNA for the CDR3: TGCAGTGCTTTCCCTCCGGGACTAGCGGCCCCCTACAATGAGCAGTTCTTC. This rearrangement joins TRBV20-1 to TRBJ2-1; 11 bases agree with TRBD2. This CDR3 is built from 17 residues. Looked up from germline, CDR1 is DFQATT and CDR2 is SNEGSKA (reference sequence). The V segment lost 5 bases and the J segment 2 bases; nucleotides outside the gene matches: 11.

In its sample, this clonotype was seen many times. J is TRBJ2-3 and V is TRBV5-5, with a possible D match to TRBD2 (5 bases). The CDR3 loop spans 15 amino acids. The germline V gene has CDR1 SGHKS and CDR2 YYEKEE (reference sequence). With 4 bases removed from V and 0 bases from J, the gap between germline ends came to 12 bases. CDR3 residues: CASSLGRTSTDTQYF. CDR3 DNA sequence: TGTGCCAGCAGCCTAGGACGGACTAGCACAGATACGCAGTATTTT.

This clonotype showed up many times. The genes are TRBV14 and TRBJ2-3; maybe TRBD2 (6 bases). This CDR3 has 17 amino acids. With 1 base removed from V and 3 bases from J, the gap between germline ends came to 17 bases. The germline gives CDR1 SGHDN, CDR2 FVKESK. The CDR3 coding sequence is TGTGCCAGCAGCCAAGTCCTCTCCGCGGGAAGGACAGATACGCAGTATTTT. Residues: CASSQVLSAGRTDTQYF.